This TCR beta chain was observed in a study of blood T cell repertoires in COVID-19. Study at large: Collection of acute and convalescent COVID-19 samples took place in the United States, Italy and Spain.

There are 19 residues in the CDR3. Germline values: CDR1 MNHNS, CDR2 SASEGT. Germline trimming cut 0 bases from V and 5 bases from J; bases unmatched to any gene: 16. The data were produced by immunoSEQ multiplex PCR, yet TCRdb's version contains in-frame clones alone and is incomplete. Of more than 95,000 clones listed, over 75% are singletons. The sample comprised peripheral blood. The V and J genes are TRBV6-1 and TRBJ1-1, with 9 bases that match TRBD1. The sequence derives from a woman over 75 with acute or convalescent COVID-19. CDR3 region: CASSEASRDRVHRGTEAFF. The CDR3 coding sequence is TGTGCCAGCAGTGAAGCGAGCCGGGACAGGGTGCATCGGGGGACTGAAGCTTTCTTT.